This T cell receptor (beta chain) was identified during a study of blood T cell repertoires in COVID-19. TCRdb's table, derived via immunoSEQ multiplex PCR, lists solely in-frame clones and lacks some. The sample records approximately 60,000 clones, 80% to 95% being singletons. In germline, CDR1 is SGHDT, CDR2 YYEEEE. The CDR3 is made up of 15 amino acids. With V trimmed by 1 base and J by 5 bases, 6 bases remained unmatched. The source of this sequence is a man between 65 and 79 years old with active COVID-19. This chain joins TRBV5-6 and TRBJ2-5; 9 nucleotides align to TRBD1. The source material was peripheral blood. The DNA for the CDR3 is TGTGCCAGCAGCTTGCACACAGGGGGCAGGGAGACCCAGTACTTC. This encodes CASSLHTGGRETQYF. Full variable domain (rest looked up from reference TRBV5-6 and TRBJ2-5): DAGVTQSPTHLIKTRGQQVTLRCSPKSGHDTVSWYQQALGQGPQFIFQYYEEEERQRGNFPDRFSGHQFPNYSSELNVNALLLGDSALYLCASSLHTGGRETQYFGPGTRLLVL.